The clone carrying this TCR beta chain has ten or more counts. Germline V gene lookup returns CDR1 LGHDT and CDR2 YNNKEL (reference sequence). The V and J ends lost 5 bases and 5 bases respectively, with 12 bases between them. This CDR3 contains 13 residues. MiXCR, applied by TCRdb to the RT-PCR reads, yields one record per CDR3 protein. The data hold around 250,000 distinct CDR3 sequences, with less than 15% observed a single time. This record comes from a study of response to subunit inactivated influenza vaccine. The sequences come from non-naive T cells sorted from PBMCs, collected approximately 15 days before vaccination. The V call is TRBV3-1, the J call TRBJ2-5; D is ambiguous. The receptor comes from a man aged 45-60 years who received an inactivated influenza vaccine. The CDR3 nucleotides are TGTGCCAGCAGCACGCATAACGGGGAGACCCAGTACTTC. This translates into CASSTHNGETQYF.